This T cell receptor beta chain was obtained from a study of blood T cell repertoires in COVID-19. Across the study: The United States, Italy and Spain were the sources of the acute and convalescent COVID-19 samples. T cells, B-cell-depleted T cells, or PBMCs provided the cDNA or gDNA that served as material.

The CDR3 has 15 residues. V gave up 4 bases and J gave up 1 base, with 12 bases separating them. The germline V gene encodes CDR1 SGHNT and CDR2 YYREEE (reference sequence). Original analysis: Amplifying reference gene primers gave estimates of nucleated cell counts. Assay: immunoSEQ multiplex PCR; the TCRdb copy retains only in-frame clones and omits some. V, J and clone size reflect that table, while D and trimming were determined from the DNA. The sample consists of about 200,000 clones, around nine tenths of them appearing once. The sequence came from a young man with active or convalescent COVID-19. The specimen sequenced was peripheral blood. The chain carries TRBV5-4 and TRBJ1-3, with D uncertain. CDR3: CASSTTTGSGNTIYF. The CDR3 nucleotides are TGTGCCAGCAGCACCACCACGGGATCTGGAAACACCATATATTTT.